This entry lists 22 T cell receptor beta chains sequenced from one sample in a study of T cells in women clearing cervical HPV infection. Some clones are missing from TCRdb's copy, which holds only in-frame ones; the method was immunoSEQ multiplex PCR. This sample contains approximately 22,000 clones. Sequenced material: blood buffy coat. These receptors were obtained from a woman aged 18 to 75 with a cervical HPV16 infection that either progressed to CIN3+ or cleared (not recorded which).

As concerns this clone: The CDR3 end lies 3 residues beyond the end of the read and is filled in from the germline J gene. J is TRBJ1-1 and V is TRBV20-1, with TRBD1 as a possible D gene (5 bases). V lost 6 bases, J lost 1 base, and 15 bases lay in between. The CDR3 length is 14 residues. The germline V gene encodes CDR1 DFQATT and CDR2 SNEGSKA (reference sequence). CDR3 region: CSAKEIDRNTEAFF. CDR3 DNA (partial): TGCAGTGCCAAAGAAATCGACAGGAACACTGAA.

The sequenced CDR3 bases are TGTGCCAGCAGTGAAGTGTTAGCGGGAGGCGGGAAGACC. It codes for CASSEVLAGGGKT. The whole CDR3 sequence is CASSEVLAGGGKTQYF. The chain has TRBV2 and TRBJ2-5, with 10 bases fitting TRBD2. Coverage ceases 3 residues before the CDR3 finishes, and the germline J gene fills in the end. The CDR3 length is 16 residues. Looked up from germline, CDR1 is SNHLY and CDR2 is FYNNEI. V lost 1 base, J lost 6 bases, and 8 bases stayed unmatched.

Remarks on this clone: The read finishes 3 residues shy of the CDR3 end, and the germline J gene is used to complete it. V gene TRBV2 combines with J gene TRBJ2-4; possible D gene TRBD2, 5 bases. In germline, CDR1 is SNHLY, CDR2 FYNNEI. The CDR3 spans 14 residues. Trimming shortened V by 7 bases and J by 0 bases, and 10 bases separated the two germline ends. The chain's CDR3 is CASMGGLAKNIQYF. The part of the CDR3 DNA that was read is TGTGCCAGCATGGGCGGGCTAGCCAAAAACATT.

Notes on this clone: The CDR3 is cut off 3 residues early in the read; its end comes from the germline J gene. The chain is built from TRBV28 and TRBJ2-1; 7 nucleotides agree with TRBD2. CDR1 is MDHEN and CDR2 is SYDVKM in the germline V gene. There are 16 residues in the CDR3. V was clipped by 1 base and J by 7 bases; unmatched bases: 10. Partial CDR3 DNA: TGTGCCAGCAGTTTATTGGGGGGGAGCTGGATGAATGAG. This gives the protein CASSLLGGSWMNE. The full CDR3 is CASSLLGGSWMNEQFF.

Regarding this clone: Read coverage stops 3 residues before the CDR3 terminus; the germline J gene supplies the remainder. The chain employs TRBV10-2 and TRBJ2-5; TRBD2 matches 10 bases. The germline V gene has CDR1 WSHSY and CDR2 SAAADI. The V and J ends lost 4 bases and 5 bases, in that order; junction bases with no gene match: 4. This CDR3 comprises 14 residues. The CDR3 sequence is CASSGSGGVETQYF. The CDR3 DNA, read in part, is TGCGCCAGCAGTGGAAGCGGGGGGGTGGAGACC.

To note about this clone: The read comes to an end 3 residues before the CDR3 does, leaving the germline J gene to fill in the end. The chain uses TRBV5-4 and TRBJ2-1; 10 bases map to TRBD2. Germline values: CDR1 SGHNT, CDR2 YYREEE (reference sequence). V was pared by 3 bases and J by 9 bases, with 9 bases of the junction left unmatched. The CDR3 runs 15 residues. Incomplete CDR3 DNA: TGTGCCAGCAGCTCTCTAGCGGGAGATATCGGTGAG. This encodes CASSSLAGDIGE. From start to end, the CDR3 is CASSSLAGDIGEQFF.

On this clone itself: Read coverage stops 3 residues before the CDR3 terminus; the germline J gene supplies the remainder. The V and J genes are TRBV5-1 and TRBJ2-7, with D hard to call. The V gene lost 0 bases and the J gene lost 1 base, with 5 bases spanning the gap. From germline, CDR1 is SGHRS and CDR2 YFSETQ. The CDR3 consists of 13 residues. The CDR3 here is CASSLAGSYEQYF. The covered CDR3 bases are TGCGCCAGCAGCTTGGCAGGTTCCTACGAG.

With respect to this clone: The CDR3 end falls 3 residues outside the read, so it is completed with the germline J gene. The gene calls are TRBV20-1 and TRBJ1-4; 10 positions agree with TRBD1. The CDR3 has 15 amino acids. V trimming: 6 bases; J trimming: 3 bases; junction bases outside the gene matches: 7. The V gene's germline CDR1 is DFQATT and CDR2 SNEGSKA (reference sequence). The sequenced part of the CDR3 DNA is TGCAGTGCGGTTGACAGGGGGCTTGCTAATGAAAAA. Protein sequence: CSAVDRGLANEK. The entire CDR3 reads CSAVDRGLANEKLFF.

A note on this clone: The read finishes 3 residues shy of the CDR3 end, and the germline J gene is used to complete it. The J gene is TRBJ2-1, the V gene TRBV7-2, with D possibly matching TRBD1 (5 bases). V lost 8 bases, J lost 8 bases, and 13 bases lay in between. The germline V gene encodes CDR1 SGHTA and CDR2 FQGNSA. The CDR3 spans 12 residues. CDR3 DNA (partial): TGTGCCAGCTTATTGGTGACAGATGAG. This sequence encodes CASLLVTDE. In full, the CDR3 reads CASLLVTDEQFF.

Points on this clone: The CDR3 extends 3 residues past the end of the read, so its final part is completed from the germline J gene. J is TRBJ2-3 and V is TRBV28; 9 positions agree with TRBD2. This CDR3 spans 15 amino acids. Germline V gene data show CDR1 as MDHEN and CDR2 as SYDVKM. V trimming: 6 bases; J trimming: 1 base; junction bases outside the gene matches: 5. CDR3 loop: CASSHSGSGTDTQYF. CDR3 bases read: TGTGCCAGCAGCCATAGCGGGAGTGGCACAGATACG.

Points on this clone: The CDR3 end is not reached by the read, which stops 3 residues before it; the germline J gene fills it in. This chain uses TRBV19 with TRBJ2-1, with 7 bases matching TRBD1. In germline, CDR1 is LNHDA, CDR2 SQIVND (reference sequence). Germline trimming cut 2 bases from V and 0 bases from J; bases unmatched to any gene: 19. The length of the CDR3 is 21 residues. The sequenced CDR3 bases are TGTGCCAGTAGTATACTAACCCCTGAAATGACAGGGTGGAGCTCCTACAATGAG. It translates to CASSILTPEMTGWSSYNE. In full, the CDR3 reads CASSILTPEMTGWSSYNEQFF.

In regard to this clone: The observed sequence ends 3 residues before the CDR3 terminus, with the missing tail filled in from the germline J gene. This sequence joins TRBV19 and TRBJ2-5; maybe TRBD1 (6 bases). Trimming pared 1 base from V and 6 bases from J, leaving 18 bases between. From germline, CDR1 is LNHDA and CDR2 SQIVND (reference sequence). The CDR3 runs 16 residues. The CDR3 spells CASSIAVQGIIQTQYF. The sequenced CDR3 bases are TGTGCCAGTAGTATAGCCGTACAGGGTATTATACAGACC.

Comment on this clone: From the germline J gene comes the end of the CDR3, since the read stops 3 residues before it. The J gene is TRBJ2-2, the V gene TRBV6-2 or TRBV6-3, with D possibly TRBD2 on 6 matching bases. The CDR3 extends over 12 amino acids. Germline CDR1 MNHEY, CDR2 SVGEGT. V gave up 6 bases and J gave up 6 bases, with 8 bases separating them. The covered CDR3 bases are TGTGCCAGCAGAAGGAGGGCCGGGGAG. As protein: CASRRRAGE. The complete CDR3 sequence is CASRRRAGELFF.

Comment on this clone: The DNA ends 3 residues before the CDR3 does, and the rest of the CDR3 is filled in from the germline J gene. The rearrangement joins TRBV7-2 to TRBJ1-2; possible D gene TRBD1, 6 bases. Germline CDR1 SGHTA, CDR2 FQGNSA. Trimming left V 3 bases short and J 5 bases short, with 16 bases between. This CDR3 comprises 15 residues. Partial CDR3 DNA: TGTGCCAGCAGCTTTTTTGGTTCAGGGGTATATGGC. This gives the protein CASSFFGSGVYG. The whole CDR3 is CASSFFGSGVYGYTF. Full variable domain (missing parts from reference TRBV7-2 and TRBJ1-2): GAGVSQSPSNKVTEKGKDVELRCDPISGHTALYWYRQSLGQGLEFLIYFQGNSAPDKSGLPSDRFSAERTGGSVSTLTIQRTQQEDSAVYLCASSFFGSGVYGYTFGSGTRLTVV.

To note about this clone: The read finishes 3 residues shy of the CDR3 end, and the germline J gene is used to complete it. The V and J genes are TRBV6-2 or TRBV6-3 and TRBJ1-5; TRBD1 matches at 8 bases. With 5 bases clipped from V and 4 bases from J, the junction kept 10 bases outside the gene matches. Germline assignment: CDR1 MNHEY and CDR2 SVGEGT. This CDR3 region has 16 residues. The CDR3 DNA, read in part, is TGTGCCAGCAGTACTTGGACAGGGTTGCGTAATCAGCCC. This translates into CASSTWTGLRNQP. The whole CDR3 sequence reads CASSTWTGLRNQPQHF.

The CDR3: CASSKEASGDKDTQYF. CDR3 DNA (partial): TGTGCCAGCAGCAAGGAGGCTAGCGGGGATAAAGATACG. This chain connects TRBV2 to TRBJ2-3; TRBD2 aligns across 9 bases. The read stops 3 residues short of the end of the CDR3; the missing end is completed from the germline J gene. CDR1 and CDR2 from the germline V gene are SNHLY and FYNNEI. CDR3 length: 16 residues. With 6 bases clipped from V and 5 bases from J, the junction kept 12 bases outside the gene matches.

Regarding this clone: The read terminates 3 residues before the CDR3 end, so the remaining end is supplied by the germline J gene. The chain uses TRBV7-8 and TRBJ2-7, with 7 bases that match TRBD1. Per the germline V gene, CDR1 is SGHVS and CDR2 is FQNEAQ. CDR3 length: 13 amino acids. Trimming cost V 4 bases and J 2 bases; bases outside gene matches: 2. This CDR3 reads CASSYGQAYEQYF. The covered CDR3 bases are TGTGCCAGCAGCTACGGACAGGCCTACGAG.

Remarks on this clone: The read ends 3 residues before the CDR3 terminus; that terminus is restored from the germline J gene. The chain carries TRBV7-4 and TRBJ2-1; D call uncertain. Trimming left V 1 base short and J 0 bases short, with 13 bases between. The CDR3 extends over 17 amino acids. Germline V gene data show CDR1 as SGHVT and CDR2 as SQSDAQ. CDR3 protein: CASSLGGLKSSYNEQFF. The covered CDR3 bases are TGTGCCAGCAGCTTAGGTGGCCTTAAAAGCTCCTACAATGAG.

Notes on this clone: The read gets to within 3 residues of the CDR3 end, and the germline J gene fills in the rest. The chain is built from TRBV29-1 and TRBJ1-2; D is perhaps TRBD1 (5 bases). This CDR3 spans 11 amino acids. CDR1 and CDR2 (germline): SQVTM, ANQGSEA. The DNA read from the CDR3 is TGCAGCGTTGTATGGGGGGGAGGC. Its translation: CSVVWGGG. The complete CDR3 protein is CSVVWGGGYTF.

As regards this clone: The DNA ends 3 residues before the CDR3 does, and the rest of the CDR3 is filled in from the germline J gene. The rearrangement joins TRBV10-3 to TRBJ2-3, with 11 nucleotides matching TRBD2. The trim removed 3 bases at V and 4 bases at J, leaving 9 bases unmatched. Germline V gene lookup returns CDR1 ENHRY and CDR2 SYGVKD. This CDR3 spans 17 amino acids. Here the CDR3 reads CAISEPGGSGGADTQYF. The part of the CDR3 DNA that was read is TGTGCCATCAGTGAACCAGGAGGTAGCGGGGGGGCAGATACG.

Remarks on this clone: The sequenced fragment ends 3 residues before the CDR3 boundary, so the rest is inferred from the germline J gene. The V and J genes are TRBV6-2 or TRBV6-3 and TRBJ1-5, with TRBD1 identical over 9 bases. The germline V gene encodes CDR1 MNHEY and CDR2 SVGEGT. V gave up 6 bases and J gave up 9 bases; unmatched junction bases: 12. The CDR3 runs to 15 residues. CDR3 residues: CASSHPGTGIPPQHF. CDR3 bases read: TGTGCCAGCAGCCACCCCGGGACAGGGATCCCGCCC.

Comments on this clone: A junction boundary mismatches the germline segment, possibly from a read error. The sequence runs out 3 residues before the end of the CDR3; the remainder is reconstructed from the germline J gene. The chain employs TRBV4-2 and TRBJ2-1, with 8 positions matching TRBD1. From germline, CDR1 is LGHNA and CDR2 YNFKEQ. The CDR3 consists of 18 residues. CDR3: CASSQDLNRGKAYNEQFF. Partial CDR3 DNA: TGCGCCAGCAGCCAGGATCTTAACAGGGGGAAGGCCTACAATGAG.